This T cell receptor beta chain emerged from a study of graft-versus-host responses after intestinal transplantation. V was shortened by 7 bases and J by 7 bases, with 16 bases between the two germline ends. The length of the CDR3 is 13 residues. Germline V gene lookup returns CDR1 MRHNA and CDR2 SNTAGT. Of note for this clone: The antigen is unknown.

Sequencing was performed with immunoSEQ multiplex PCR; in TCRdb, only in-frame clones are kept and a portion is missing. The sample comprises about 94,000 clones, 91% of which are singletons, and approximately 0.48% rests with the top ten. The V call is TRBV6-4, the J call TRBJ2-5; the D gene is possibly TRBD1 (6 bases). The sequencing used unstimulated CD8+ T cells sorted from spleen or lymph node cells, collected before intestinal transplant. The TCR originated in a human donor who received an intestinal transplant. Here the CDR3 reads CASIHVPQGTQYF. As DNA, the CDR3 is TGTGCCAGCATTCACGTCCCACAGGGGACCCAGTACTTC.